This TCR beta chain was identified in a study of identical twins. This clonotype was seen ten or more times. The germline V and J ends were trimmed by 4 bases and 0 bases, with 17 bases remaining between them. The V gene's germline CDR1 is KGHDR and CDR2 SFDVKD. CDR3 length equals 18 residues. TCRdb used MiXCR to reprocess the 5' RACE reads, holding one entry per CDR3 protein. The sample lists 550,000 to 700,000 distinct CDR3 sequences, around a tenth seen once, with roughly 3% in the top ten. This same sample was also taken into another study, of yellow fever vaccine responses in identical twins.

This receptor was obtained from a woman aged 18-29 years in good health. Sequenced: PBMCs. The chain carries TRBV24-1 and TRBJ2-2; no clear D gene. The CDR3: CATSEQTTKESNTGELFF. CDR3 nucleotide sequence: TGTGCCACCAGTGAACAGACGACCAAGGAATCGAACACCGGGGAGCTGTTTTTT.